This T cell receptor beta chain was identified during a study of cytomegalovirus exposure and HLA in healthy donors (dated by TCRdb to about 2017). For context, the study as a whole: In an earlier analysis of approximately 640 of the donors, approximately 260 Gb of sequence data and roughly 100 million unique TCR beta sequences from roughly 200 million T cells were reported. HLA typing included class I and class II loci at four-digit resolution. Typing coverage varied by locus: roughly 620-640 donors for A, B, C, DRB1 and DQB1; approximately 560 for DQA1; approximately 610 for DPA1; approximately 470 for DPB1. Donor age, sex, ethnicity and CMV serostatus were compiled alongside the repertoire data. Rather than drawing on any new phenotypic data, the later analysis identified candidate immune exposures from TCR beta sequences and the way those sequences occurred across donors. The aim of the study was to test whether cataloging public T cell receptors could identify signatures of past pathogen exposure. In addition to the first cohort of around 670 subjects, a separate validation cohort of approximately 130 different subjects was used. On average, around 200,000 unique TCR beta nucleotide sequences were sequenced per donor among a few hundred genotyped donors of the cohort, with roughly 18% of those sequences being non-productive. The study used immunosequencing to profile the T cell repertoires of several hundred subjects and linked those repertoires to cytomegalovirus serostatus. A later analysis re-analyzed previously published TCR beta repertoires from about 600 donors and added high-resolution HLA genotyping to study TCR occurrence patterns. A later genetic analysis used genome-wide SNP genotypes for 398 of the 666 donors, treating that subset as a discovery cohort. All discovery cohort repertoires had been generated using a single sequencing platform. Of the 300 to 500 genotyped donors, roughly 80% were placed in the genetic ancestry cluster associated with self-reported Caucasian donors. An earlier analysis of a few hundred of the donors applied high-throughput TCR beta sequencing to assess whether each TCR beta V gene segment acted as functional or pseudogenic. Four to six DR-DQ haplotypes were handled as single units for association and clustering, since linkage in the cohort was strong. To predict cytomegalovirus infection status, the study brought together high-throughput TCR immunosequencing, statistical association of individual TCRs with disease status, and machine learning. Roughly 300 gigabases of sequencing data and approximately 91 million unique TCR sequences made up an early release that covered about 640 HLA-typed donors.

Points the paper makes about the study in general: A few of the identified cytomegalovirus-associated TCR beta chains were confirmed in vitro to be specific for cytomegalovirus antigens. The classifier was reported to diagnose cytomegalovirus status with high specificity and sensitivity in both the original and validation cohorts. For the cohort, immune exposure information was limited to CMV serostatus. The earlier analysis of some 560 of the donors excluded 15 to 20 rarely observed V segments, including chromosome 9 orphons, because counts were too low. According to the authors, the approach could potentially be generalized to other disease states and immunological phenotypes. Most CMV-associated TCR beta chains appeared to be HLA-restricted in a later analysis, and the HLA associations seemed to be driven largely by CMV exposure. An association between a missense DCLRE1C variant and V-gene and J-gene trimming of TCR beta chains was found in a later genetic analysis and replicated in an independent cohort. Presence/absence analyses assumed roughly uniform sequencing depth across donors, an assumption that may not hold. Across donors, most TCR sequences were observed very rarely, whereas some public TCRs were present in many individuals. HLA typing was unavailable for some donors at each locus, so association tests used only the typed subset. In a later genetic analysis, fewer N-insertions in productive TCRs were reported among donors in an Asian-associated ancestry cluster than the roughly 700-donor mean. According to a later analysis, TCR association rates differed among HLA loci, with DRB1 alleles showing the most associated TCRs and HLA-C alleles showing the fewest. Linkage disequilibrium might explain the correlated functional status among segregating V segments, but an unknown experimental factor could not be ruled out. The cohort was sequenced for TCR beta chains only, and without alpha or paired-chain data the features that could be detected were limited. In a later analysis, several top co-occurrence clusters were reported to appear linked to parvovirus B19, influenza, CMV and Epstein-Barr virus. Compared with equally common non-associated chains, HLA-associated TCR beta chains in a later analysis were more clonally expanded and had lower generation probabilities. A later analysis associated roughly 17,000 TCR beta sequences with specific HLA alleles at a false discovery rate of 0.05. An earlier analysis of around 500 of the donors showed that most TCR beta V segments appeared in productive rearrangements either about 90% or about 30% of the time, which broadly matched IMGT annotations. A further reported finding was that TCR beta sequences accurately predicted the HLA-A and HLA-B alleles for most subjects in the first cohort. A cluster of highly shared sequence variants was judged likely to represent a technical artifact of the sequencing pipeline. Assigning TCR associations to individual alleles was difficult when HLA alleles, especially DR and DQ, strongly co-occurred. A total of roughly 160 TCR beta chains were listed by the study as associated with cytomegalovirus. The 87-base-pair reads could not distinguish some IMGT-functional V segments, including TRBV6-2 and TRBV6-3, so those segments were excluded.

A remark on this clone: Its antigen has not been determined. Per-nucleotide qualities are absent, and no much larger clonotype sits a single base away.

Based on the germline V gene (reference sequence), the CDR1 and CDR2 sequences are GTSNPN and SVGIG. The V and J ends are trimmed by 2 bases and 9 bases, leaving 19 bases between them. There are 14 amino acids in the CDR3, from cysteine to phenylalanine inclusive. CDR3 DNA only is kept here, 42 bases in frame from base 1. The library relied on the immunoSEQ multiplex PCR assay. A mixture of 60 forward primers for TCR Vbeta segments and 13 reverse primers for TCR Jbeta segments was used in the multiplex PCR. The CDR3 region of rearranged TCR beta genes was amplified from genomic DNA with a multiplex PCR assay. Amplified TCR beta libraries were sequenced as 87-base-pair reads on the Illumina HiSeq System. The paper's processing steps were these. In a later analysis, tens of millions of unique TCR beta chains were counted across the roughly 670 repertoires, and around 10 million of these chains were shared by at least two donors. A nearest-neighbor algorithm error-corrected the raw reads and collapsed the reads into unique sequences, merging closely related sequences to remove PCR and sequencing errors. To assign V, D and J gene segments, CDR3 sequences were aligned to IMGT reference sequences. For a sequence to be retained, at least a six-nucleotide match to both a V gene segment and a J gene segment was required. Rearrangements were classified as productive when the CDR3 lacked stop codons and remained in frame with V and J, and all other rearrangements were classified as non-productive. CDR3 was defined by IMGT convention, running from the second conserved V-encoded cysteine to the conserved J-encoded phenylalanine. The earlier analysis of roughly 590 of the donors excluded any sequence lacking an unambiguous match to a single V gene segment. In an earlier analysis of 587 of the donors, a V segment was called functional when productive rearrangements were above 56.7%, and segregating when the standard deviation between donors exceeded 5%. A statistical classification framework was built to diagnose cytomegalovirus status from the catalog of TCR beta chain sequences. A later analysis assigned V and J genes by comparing TCR nucleotide sequences with IMGT/GENE-DB human TR gene sequences. In a later analysis, CDR3 sequences and most-parsimonious VDJ recombination scenarios were assigned using the TCRdist pipeline. In a later analysis, every TCR beta chain was defined by the combination of its CDR3 amino acid sequence and its V-gene family, and reads without a unique V-gene family were dropped. A later analysis removed 592 highly shared, low-generation-probability nucleotide sequences to deal with suspected cross-contamination and a sequencing artifact. For each public chain, a later analysis derived a clonal expansion index from normalized ranks of inferred template counts within each repertoire. A later analysis computed generation probabilities with a VDJ recombination model fitted to out-of-frame rearrangements, and checked the results against IGoR. In a later analysis, TCR-TCR, TCR-HLA and TCR-CMV co-occurrence was scored with hypergeometric tests, and a repertoire-size bias correction was applied to TCR pairs. In a later analysis, false discovery rates were estimated by permuting HLA or CMV assignments 20 times. In a later analysis, co-occurring TCRs were grouped using DBSCAN, with TCRdist sequence similarity added in when clustering inside HLA-allele-positive subsets. Repertoires with fewer than 30,000 or more than 120,000 public chains, plus five repertoires with anomalous nucleotide sharing, were excluded from co-occurrence clustering. The source is immuneACCESS, and TCRdb retained only in-frame sequences with V and J called. Part of the clones is not carried over; for the studies checked, unresolved V genes explain less than half of this, and the remainder is unexplained. V, J and clone size are those of that table, while D and trimming were read from the DNA. Across this sample there are roughly 200,000 clones, with more than 75% seen only once. About 2.6% of the sample is taken by the ten largest.

In total, roughly 670 healthy bone marrow donors made up the cohort. All cohort members were sampled while nominally healthy, although unrecorded immune exposures were likely present. The donor was CMV seronegative and belonged to the group of 352 seronegative cohort members. Every donor gave a peripheral blood sample, and the peripheral blood mononuclear cells from that sample were used for TCR beta sequencing. Genomic DNA extraction from the blood cell samples was performed with the Qiagen DNeasy Blood Extraction Kit. This receptor was obtained from a woman between 35 and 50 years old in good health and CMV-seronegative. The sample was PBMCs. Recombination joined TRBV30 with TRBJ1-2; TRBD1 is possibly the D segment (6 matching bases). The CDR3 sequence is CAWSKTGLRMSYTF. The DNA reads TGTGCCTGGAGTAAAACAGGGCTAAGAATGAGCTACACCTTC.